The T cell receptor beta chain under discussion was sequenced for a study of cytomegalovirus exposure and HLA in healthy donors. Notes on the study in general: Compared with the roughly 700-donor mean, an Asian-associated ancestry cluster reportedly had fewer N-insertions, according to a later analysis. 150 to 200 TCR beta chains were listed as cytomegalovirus-associated. Researchers reported in a later analysis that a missense DCLRE1C variant was tied to TCR beta V- and J-gene trimming.

This cohort consisted of healthy bone marrow donors. A remark on this clone: No antigen is known for it.

CDR3 length: 11 amino acids. In germline, CDR1 is LNHNV, CDR2 YYDKDF (reference sequence). V was trimmed by 1 base and J by 11 bases, leaving 8 bases between them. Researchers ran the PCR with 60 Vbeta and 13 Jbeta primers. Generated by immunoSEQ multiplex PCR, the TCRdb table keeps only in-frame clones and is missing some. This sample yields some 210,000 clones, of which around four fifths are seen a single time; around 4% belongs to the top ten. The sequence was collected from a male donor in good health and CMV-seronegative. The genes are TRBV15 and TRBJ1-2; no firm D call. Sequencing was performed on PBMCs. The CDR3 sequence: CATSRAREYTF. The CDR3 nucleotides read TGTGCCACCAGCAGAGCTCGGGAGTACACCTTC.